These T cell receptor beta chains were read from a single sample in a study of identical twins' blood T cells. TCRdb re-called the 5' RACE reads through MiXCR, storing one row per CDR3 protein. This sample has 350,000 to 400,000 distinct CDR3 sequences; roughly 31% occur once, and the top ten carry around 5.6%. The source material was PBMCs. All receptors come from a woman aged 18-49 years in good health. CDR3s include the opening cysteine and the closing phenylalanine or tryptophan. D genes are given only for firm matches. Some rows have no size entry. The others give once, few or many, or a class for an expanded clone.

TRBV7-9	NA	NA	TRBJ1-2	CASSLIAHGYTF	TGTGCCAGCAGCTTAATTGCTCATGGCTACACCTTC
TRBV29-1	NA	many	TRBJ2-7	CSVELRGSYEQYF	TGCAGCGTTGAACTCCGGGGATCCTACGAGCAGTACTTC
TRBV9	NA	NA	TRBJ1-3	CASSVGAGEYTIYF	TGTGCCAGCAGCGTAGGGGCAGGGGAATACACCATATATTTT
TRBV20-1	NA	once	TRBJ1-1	CSPRGAGPEAFF	TGCAGCCCCCGAGGGGCTGGCCCTGAAGCTTTCTTT
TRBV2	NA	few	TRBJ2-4	CAGSRIENIQYF	TGTGCTGGGTCACGAATTGAGAACATTCAGTACTTC
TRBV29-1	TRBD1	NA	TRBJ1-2	CSVEDNSGTGDGYTF	TGCAGCGTTGAAGATAACTCAGGGACAGGGGATGGCTACACCTTC
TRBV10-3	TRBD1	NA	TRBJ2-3	CATGWTGGSTDTQYF	TGTGCCACGGGATGGACAGGGGGTAGCACAGATACGCAGTATTTT
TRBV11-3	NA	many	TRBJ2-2	CASSLVGAGELFF	TGTGCCAGCAGCTTAGTCGGGGCCGGGGAGCTGTTTTTT
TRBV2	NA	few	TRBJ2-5	CASDPLSSETQYF	TGTGCCAGCGACCCGTTATCAAGCGAGACCCAGTACTTC
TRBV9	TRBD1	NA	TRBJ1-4	CASSVGQGNEKLFF	TGTGCCAGCAGCGTGGGACAGGGGAATGAAAAACTGTTTTTT
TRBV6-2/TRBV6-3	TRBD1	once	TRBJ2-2	CASSYRTGQRNTGELFF	TGTGCCAGCAGTTACCGGACAGGACAGAGGAACACCGGGGAGCTGTTTTTT
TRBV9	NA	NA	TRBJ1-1	CASSSRPGDTEAFF	TGTGCCAGCAGCTCCCGACCGGGCGACACTGAAGCTTTCTTT
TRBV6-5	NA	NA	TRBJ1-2	CASSYSGGDYGYTF	TGTGCCAGCAGTTACTCTGGCGGGGACTATGGCTACACCTTC
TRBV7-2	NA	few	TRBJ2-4	CASSFENRGVQYF	TGTGCCAGCAGCTTCGAAAACAGAGGAGTTCAGTACTTC
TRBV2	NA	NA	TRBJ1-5	CASSEVRGGNQPQHF	TGTGCCAGCAGTGAAGTGAGGGGGGGGAATCAGCCCCAGCATTTT
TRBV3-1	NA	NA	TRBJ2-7	CASRSSKSPYEQYF	TGTGCCAGCAGATCTTCTAAGTCCCCCTACGAGCAGTACTTC
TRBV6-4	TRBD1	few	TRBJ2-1	CASSDLDRGMSNEQFF	TGTGCCAGCAGTGACCTGGACAGGGGAATGTCCAATGAGCAGTTCTTC
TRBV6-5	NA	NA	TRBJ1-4	CASSSRDNEKLFF	TGTGCCAGCAGTTCGCGAGATAATGAAAAACTGTTTTTT
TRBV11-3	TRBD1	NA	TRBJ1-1	CASSSPYFDRGHTEAFF	TGTGCCAGCAGCTCACCATATTTCGACAGGGGACACACTGAAGCTTTCTTT
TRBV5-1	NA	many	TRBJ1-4	CASSLGGLGEKLFF	TGCGCCAGCAGCTTGGGGGGGCTCGGTGAAAAACTGTTTTTT
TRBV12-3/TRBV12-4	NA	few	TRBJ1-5	CASSLRDSNQPQHF	TGTGCCAGCAGTCTCAGGGATAGCAATCAGCCCCAGCATTTT
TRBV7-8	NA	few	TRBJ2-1	CASSRRGGDEQFF	TGTGCCAGCAGCAGGAGGGGGGGTGATGAGCAGTTCTTC
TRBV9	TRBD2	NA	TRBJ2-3	CASSVEGLAEPSTDTQYF	TGTGCCAGCAGCGTAGAAGGGCTAGCGGAACCTAGCACAGATACGCAGTATTTT
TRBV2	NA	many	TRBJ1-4	CANWDGWDEKLFF	TGTGCCAACTGGGACGGCTGGGACGAAAAACTGTTTTTT
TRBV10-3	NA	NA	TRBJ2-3	CAISESNSGRDTQYF	TGTGCCATCAGTGAGTCAAACAGTGGGCGAGATACGCAGTATTTT
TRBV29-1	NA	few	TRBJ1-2	CSAQQGSGYGYTF	TGCAGCGCACAGCAGGGCTCTGGCTATGGCTACACCTTC
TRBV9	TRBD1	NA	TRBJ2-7	CASSPGTGNYEQYF	TGTGCCAGCAGCCCCGGGACAGGAAACTACGAGCAGTACTTC
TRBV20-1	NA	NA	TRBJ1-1	CSATRIGRNTEAFF	TGCAGTGCTACCAGGATTGGTCGGAACACTGAAGCTTTCTTT
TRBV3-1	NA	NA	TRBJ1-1	CASSQTRGSRNTEAFF	TGTGCCAGCAGCCAAACAAGGGGGTCGAGGAACACTGAAGCTTTCTTT
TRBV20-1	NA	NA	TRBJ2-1	CSASPGSEQFF	TGCAGTGCTAGTCCCGGATCAGAGCAGTTCTTC
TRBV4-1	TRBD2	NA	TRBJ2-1	CASSQAPLAGASGHNEQFF	TGCGCCAGCAGCCAAGCCCCCTTAGCGGGAGCCTCCGGACACAATGAGCAGTTCTTC
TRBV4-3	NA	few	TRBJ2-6	CASSPQAKTQKIGSGANVLTF	TGCGCCAGCAGCCCACAGGCAAAGACACAAAAAATCGGATCTGGGGCCAACGTCCTGACTTTC
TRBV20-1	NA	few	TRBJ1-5	CSARDLQAYQPQHF	TGCAGTGCTAGAGATCTACAGGCGTATCAGCCCCAGCATTTT
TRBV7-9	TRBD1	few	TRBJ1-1	CASTQDRVRTEAFF	TGTGCCAGCACCCAGGACAGGGTTCGCACTGAAGCTTTCTTT
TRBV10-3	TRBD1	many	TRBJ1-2	CAISDETGGSGYTF	TGTGCCATCAGTGACGAGACAGGGGGCTCTGGCTACACCTTC
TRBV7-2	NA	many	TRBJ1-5	CASSWTDSSNQPQHF	TGTGCCAGCAGCTGGACGGACAGTAGCAATCAGCCCCAGCATTTT
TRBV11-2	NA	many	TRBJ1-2	CASSLDRSYGYTF	TGTGCCAGCAGCTTAGACAGATCCTATGGCTACACCTTC
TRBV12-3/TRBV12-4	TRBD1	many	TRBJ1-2	CASSRQGSNYGYTF	TGTGCCAGCAGCCGACAGGGCTCTAACTATGGCTACACCTTC
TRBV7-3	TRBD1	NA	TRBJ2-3	CASNVQGADTQYF	TGTGCCAGCAACGTTCAGGGGGCAGATACGCAGTATTTT
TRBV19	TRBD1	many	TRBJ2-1	CASSRTGNYNEQFF	TGTGCCAGTAGTCGGACAGGTAACTACAATGAGCAGTTCTTC
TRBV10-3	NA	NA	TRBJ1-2	CAITDSSPVTF	TGTGCCATCACCGACAGCTCCCCGGTAACCTTC
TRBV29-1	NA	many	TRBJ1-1	CSVYRASEAFF	TGCAGCGTTTACCGGGCCAGTGAAGCTTTCTTT
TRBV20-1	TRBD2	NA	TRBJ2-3	CSAQREVGTDTQYF	TGCAGTGCTCAACGGGAGGTCGGCACAGATACGCAGTATTTT
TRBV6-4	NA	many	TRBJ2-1	CASSDSSYNEQFF	TGTGCCAGCAGTGACAGCTCCTACAATGAGCAGTTCTTC
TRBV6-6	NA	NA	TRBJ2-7	CASSYLQSYEQYF	TGTGCCAGCAGTTACCTCCAATCCTACGAGCAGTACTTC
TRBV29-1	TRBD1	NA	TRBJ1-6	CSVVQGDSPLHF	TGCAGCGTGGTACAGGGGGATTCACCCCTCCACTTT
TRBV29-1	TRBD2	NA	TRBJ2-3	CSVTSGGSTDTQYF	TGCAGCGTGACTAGCGGGGGCAGCACAGATACGCAGTATTTT
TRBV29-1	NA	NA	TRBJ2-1	CSVRTPPAGEQFF	TGCAGCGTTCGGACCCCCCCAGCGGGTGAGCAGTTCTTC
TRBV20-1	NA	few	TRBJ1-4	CSASGPYNEKLFF	TGCAGTGCTAGTGGCCCGTATAATGAAAAACTGTTTTTT
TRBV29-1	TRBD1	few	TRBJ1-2	CSFWDRVAGYTF	TGCAGCTTCTGGGACAGGGTAGCTGGCTACACCTTC
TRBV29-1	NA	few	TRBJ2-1	CSVEVQHEQFF	TGCAGCGTTGAAGTCCAGCATGAGCAGTTCTTC
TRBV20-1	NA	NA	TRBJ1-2	CSASIRGSGYTF	TGCAGTGCTAGTATAAGGGGGAGTGGCTACACCTTC
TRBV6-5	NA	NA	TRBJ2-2	CASSFLAGFYTGELFF	TGTGCCAGCAGTTTCCTCGCAGGGTTTTACACCGGGGAGCTGTTTTTT
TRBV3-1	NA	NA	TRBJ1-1	CASSQGGPQTEAFF	TGTGCCAGCAGCCAAGGGGGGCCCCAAACTGAAGCTTTCTTT
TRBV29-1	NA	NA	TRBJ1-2	CSAWRGEGSGYTF	TGCAGCGCCTGGCGGGGAGAGGGGAGCGGCTACACCTTC